This TCR beta chain is drawn from a study of blood T cells in healthy people across ages (dated by TCRdb to between 2014 and 2017). For the study in its entirety: In model experiments, template switching captured roughly one uniquely barcoded TCR beta cDNA molecule for every two T cells. Two additional independent replicas of 1 million unique cDNA reads from the same blood draw were analyzed for two donors (one aged 18 to 30 and one aged 80 or older). The donors were divided into four age groups: young (average around 16 years), middle-aged (about 39), aged (approximately 59) and long-lived (about 79). Age-related changes in TCR beta repertoire diversity were measured in the study by deep sequencing normalized with unique cDNA molecular identifiers. To avoid experimental bias, donors of different ages were distributed randomly across sequencing lanes. Points the paper makes about the study in general: Donor CMV infection status was unknown, potentially confounding age-related changes in expanded clonotypes. Observed TCR beta diversity correlated strongly with the percentage of naive T cells measured by flow cytometry. The long-lived group showed more naive CD4+ T cells, fewer expanded clones and increased TCR diversity than the aged group, suggesting age selection. Bulk unsorted PBMC profiling prevented conclusive comparison of naive and antigen-experienced compartments. Estimates of total diversity based on one million sequenced T cells were considered lower bounds and underestimates. As age increased, observed TCR beta diversity per million T cells dropped in a roughly linear way, and a significant reduction was already evident by age 40.

The library was produced with 5' RACE. Sequencing was performed on an Illumina HiSeq 2500. A second roughly 6 to 12 cycle PCR used a sample-barcoded 5' primer and a J-beta primer mix. Each TCR beta cDNA molecule received a unique molecular identifier from a template-switch 5' adaptor carrying 12 random nucleotides. Each sample yielded at least 3 million CDR3-containing paired-end reads. First-strand cDNA was synthesized from all RNA with the Mint cDNA synthesis kit, primed by a TRBC-specific oligonucleotide. Following uracil-DNA glycosylase treatment, all cDNA underwent a first 18-cycle PCR with the universal primers M1SS and BC2_uni_R. Per the authors' processing: Normalization of each sample was performed by random selection of 1 million high-quality reads, each carrying a distinct molecular identifier. Instead of being binned into consensus sequences, reads that shared molecular identifiers were thrown out. MiTCR, run with a Q25 quality threshold and the strictest error-elimination algorithm, handled CDR3 identification, clonotype clustering and error correction. A nonparametric unseen species model with Euler transformation was used to estimate a lower bound on total TCR beta diversity. TCRdb itself trimmed the public reads at Q25 with fastp, ran MiXCR and retained productive beta chains. One record per CDR3 amino acid sequence lists the most common genes and DNA. The V and J calls follow TCRdb's processing rather than the paper's. A total of over 600,000 distinct CDR3 sequences appear in this sample, about half of them only once. In total, the top ten clones hold 15% to 20% of the sample.

Worth noting for this clonotype: It has no known antigen specificity. No quality values exist for individual bases; no much larger clone is one base distant.

Systemically healthy Caucasian individuals from Russia, around 38 in total and aged roughly 6 to 95 years, were included as donors. Each donor gave ten milliliters of peripheral blood, collected into EDTA-treated Vacutainer tubes. Ficoll-Paque density-gradient centrifugation was used to isolate PBMCs, with at least 7 million per sample. Trizol reagent was used to extract total RNA from the PBMCs, yielding at least 5.5 micrograms per sample. For every donor, flow cytometry on a PBMC aliquot measured the percentage of naive CD45RAhigh/CD27high T cells. The origin of this receptor is an elderly man in good health. Sequenced sample: blood.

The bases read TGTGCCAGCAGGGTGGACAGCTCCTACAATGAGCAGTTCTTC. Its coded protein is CASRVDSSYNEQFF. The chain is encoded by TRBV28 joined to TRBJ2-1, with TRBD1 perhaps the D gene, on 6 matching bases. The CDR3 runs 14 residues from the cysteine to the phenylalanine. Of the read, only the CDR3 DNA is kept; its 42 bases are in frame from base 1. According to the germline V gene, CDR1 reads MDHEN and CDR2 reads SYDVKM. V drops 6 bases and J drops 0 bases, leaving 9 bases in between.